These 22 T cell receptor beta chains originate from one sample sequenced in a study of T cell responses to AZD1222 COVID-19 vaccine. The data were produced by immunoSEQ multiplex PCR, yet TCRdb's version contains in-frame clones alone and is incomplete. Of roughly 120,000 clones listed, under 85% are singletons. This specimen was peripheral blood, taken on day 0 of AZD1222 vaccination. These TCRs come from an adult in good health.

This rearrangement joins TRBV3-1 (or the pseudogene TRBV3-2) to TRBJ1-2; tentatively, D is TRBD1 (5 bases). Trimming removed 1 base from V and 0 bases from J, with 18 bases in between. The germline gives CDR1 LGHDT, CDR2 YNNKEL (reference sequence). The CDR3 length is 18 residues. The CDR3 region is CASSQGPRGKSANYGYTF. For the CDR3, the DNA is TGTGCCAGCAGCCAAGGTCCGCGGGGGAAATCAGCTAACTATGGCTACACCTTC.

The chain links TRBV20-1 to TRBJ1-2; possible D gene TRBD1, 6 bases. Between the trimmed V and J ends, which lost 6 bases and 5 bases, there was a span of 7 bases. The germline V gene has CDR1 DFQATT and CDR2 SNEGSKA (reference sequence). CDR3 size: 10 residues. CDR3 nucleotide sequence: TGCAGTGCACAGGGATATGGCTACACCTTC. Amino acids: CSAQGYGYTF.

The V and J genes are TRBV5-4 and TRBJ1-1; TRBD1 matches at 7 bases. Trimming removed 3 bases from V and 3 bases from J; junction bases left unmatched: 5. This CDR3 is 14 amino acids long. CDR1 and CDR2 (germline): SGHNT, YYREEE (reference sequence). CDR3 DNA sequence: TGTGCCAGCAGCTCCAGGGGGTTGGACACTGAAGCTTTCTTT. Protein product: CASSSRGLDTEAFF.

The rearrangement joins TRBV2 to TRBJ1-6; the D gene is possibly TRBD1 (6 bases). The CDR3 has 11 residues. V gave up 9 bases and J gave up 12 bases, with 12 bases separating them. Germline loops: CDR1 SNHLY, CDR2 FYNNEI. DNA for the CDR3: TGTGCCAGTGGCCTCAGGGGACCCCTCCACTTT. It translates to CASGLRGPLHF.

The chain links TRBV5-1 to TRBJ2-1; D possibly matches TRBD1 or TRBD2 (5 bases each). CDR3 size: 13 residues. V lost 4 bases and J lost 9, with 14 bases in between. Germline-derived CDR1 and CDR2 are SGHRS and YFSETQ. The CDR3 sequence: CASSHPRGGEQFF. CDR3 in DNA: TGCGCCAGCAGCCATCCTCGGGGCGGTGAGCAGTTCTTC.

The genes are TRBV20-1 and TRBJ1-2; no definite D call. The germline V gene has CDR1 DFQATT and CDR2 SNEGSKA (reference sequence). V lost 6 bases to trimming and J lost 6 bases, with 8 bases between them. The CDR3 extends over 10 amino acids. DNA of the CDR3: TGCAGTGCCCGGAGGGATGGCTACACCTTC. Translation: CSARRDGYTF.

The genes are TRBV4-1 and TRBJ1-6; a possible D gene is TRBD1 (5 bases). Deletions cut 3 bases from V and 9 bases from J, with 15 bases between. Germline V gene lookup returns CDR1 MGHRA and CDR2 YSYEKL. This CDR3 is built from 15 residues. CDR3 amino acids: CASSQPRDGGSPLHF. CDR3 DNA sequence: TGCGCCAGCAGCCAGCCCCGGGACGGAGGTTCACCCCTCCACTTT.

Here the CDR3 reads CASSPGQGVEKLFF. The CDR3 coding sequence is TGTGCCAGCAGCCCGGGACAGGGCGTTGAAAAACTGTTTTTT. This chain links TRBV3-1 (or the pseudogene TRBV3-2) with TRBJ1-4; 9 bases align to TRBD1. The CDR3 has 14 amino acids. Germline V CDR1 and CDR2: LGHDT, YNNKEL (reference sequence). V shed 4 bases and J 7 bases; nucleotides not matched to a gene: 4.

In its sample, this clone was seen once. The J gene is TRBJ2-3, the V gene TRBV28; D ambiguous. The CDR3 consists of 12 residues. Trimming left V 1 base short and J 4 bases short, with 3 bases between. Germline lookup yields CDR1 MDHEN and CDR2 SYDVKM. CDR3 residues: CASSLSPDTQYF. The CDR3, as DNA: TGTGCCAGCAGTTTATCCCCAGATACGCAGTATTTT. Looking up the rest from reference TRBV28 and TRBJ2-3 gives the full variable domain: DVKVTQSSRYLVKRTGEKVFLECVQDMDHENMFWYRQDPGLGLRLIYFSYDVKMKEKGDIPEGYSVSREKKERFSLILESASTNQTSMYLCASSLSPDTQYFGPGTRLTVL.

V usage is TRBV5-4 and J usage is TRBJ2-1; possible D gene TRBD2, 6 bases. CDR3 length: 13 residues. Germline loops: CDR1 SGHNT, CDR2 YYREEE (reference sequence). Trimming took off 4 bases at V and 7 bases at J, with 12 bases between the two ends. The CDR3 loop is CASSLRGANEQFF. In DNA form, the CDR3 reads TGTGCCAGCAGCCTCCGCGGGGCGAATGAGCAGTTCTTC.

This clone showed up just a few times. The rearrangement links TRBV24-1 to TRBJ2-7; no reliable D call. The CDR3 is 14 amino acids. Germline CDR1 is KGHDR and CDR2 is SFDVKD. V was trimmed by 4 bases and J by 4 bases, leaving 13 bases between them. The CDR3, as DNA: TGTGCCACCAGTGACCCGGCGAAAGGGTACGAGCAGTACTTC. Protein product: CATSDPAKGYEQYF.

The rearrangement links TRBV18 to TRBJ1-6; D ambiguous. There are 14 residues in the CDR3. Germline values: CDR1 KGHSH, CDR2 LQKENI. Trimming shortened V by 6 bases and J by 0 bases, and 6 bases separated the two germline ends. CDR3 amino acids: CASSVSSYNSPLHF. The CDR3 DNA sequence: TGTGCCAGCTCCGTGAGCTCCTATAATTCACCCCTCCACTTT.

The table lists this clone with a few counts. V usage is TRBV4-3 and J usage is TRBJ1-6; D ambiguous. V was trimmed by 0 bases and J by 0 bases, leaving 15 bases between them. This CDR3 comprises 19 residues. Germline V CDR1 and CDR2: LGHNA, YSLEER. CDR3 sequence: CASSQDPVELDSYNSPLHF. The CDR3 coding sequence is TGCGCCAGCAGCCAAGATCCCGTGGAGCTAGACTCCTATAATTCACCCCTCCACTTT.

V gene TRBV9 combines with J gene TRBJ1-1, with unresolved D. In germline, CDR1 is SGDLS, CDR2 YYNGEE. Trimming cost V 0 bases and J 4 bases, with 10 bases left between them. The CDR3 runs to 14 residues. CDR3 sequence reads: CASSVEPGGTEAFF. The DNA of the CDR3 is TGTGCCAGCAGCGTAGAGCCCGGAGGCACTGAAGCTTTCTTT.

The chain joins TRBV6-2 or TRBV6-3 to TRBJ2-7, with TRBD2 identical over 12 bases. Losses at the gene ends were 3 bases for V and 0 bases for J; bases not matched to a gene: 3. The germline CDR1 and CDR2 sequences are MNHEY and SVGEGT. The CDR3 length is 16 residues. CDR3 in DNA: TGTGCCAGCAGTTATACTAGCGGGGGGATCTCCTACGAGCAGTACTTC. It encodes CASSYTSGGISYEQYF.

The chain recombines TRBV10-3 with TRBJ2-2, with 11 positions matching TRBD2. Trimming cost V 6 bases and J 5 bases; bases outside gene matches: 8. The CDR3 length is 16 residues. Germline values: CDR1 ENHRY, CDR2 SYGVKD. CDR3 protein: CAIRDLAGGPTGELFF. The CDR3 DNA reads as TGTGCCATCAGGGATCTAGCGGGGGGACCTACCGGGGAGCTGTTTTTT.

The chain is built from TRBV2 and TRBJ2-7; 10 positions agree with TRBD1. Germline assignment: CDR1 SNHLY and CDR2 FYNNEI. The CDR3 totals 16 residues. After removal of 6 bases from V and 1 base from J, the junction contained 9 bases not matched to a gene. The CDR3 bases are TGTGCCAGCAGCGCTACCGACAGGGGGCGTTCCTACGAGCAGTACTTC. It specifies CASSATDRGRSYEQYF.

This clone was counted a few times. The chain recombines TRBV7-9 with TRBJ1-1; the D is unclear. Looked up from germline, CDR1 is SEHNR and CDR2 is FQNEAQ (reference sequence). The CDR3 has 12 residues. With 2 bases removed from V and 10 bases from J, the gap between germline ends came to 11 bases. DNA of the CDR3: TGTGCCAGCAGCTTAATGGAACGGGTAGCTTTCTTT. Its translation: CASSLMERVAFF.

J is TRBJ1-1 and V is TRBV28, with D possibly being TRBD1 (5 bases). The germline V gene encodes CDR1 MDHEN and CDR2 SYDVKM. The length of the CDR3 is 14 residues. Trimming took off 4 bases at V and 2 bases at J, with 11 bases between the two ends. This CDR3 is CASSSQGPNTEAFF. The CDR3 region has the DNA TGTGCCAGCAGTTCTCAGGGCCCCAACACTGAAGCTTTCTTT.

The V call is TRBV4-3, the J call TRBJ1-6; 8 bases align to TRBD1. V gave up 0 bases and J gave up 14 bases; unmatched junction bases: 15. The CDR3 length is 17 residues. From germline, CDR1 is LGHNA and CDR2 YSLEER. CDR3 coding DNA: TGCGCCAGCAGCCAAGACGATTCGGGACAGGCCAAGTGGGCCCTCCACTTT. It specifies CASSQDDSGQAKWALHF.

The rearrangement joins TRBV13 to TRBJ2-7, with 9 bases aligning to TRBD1. There are 16 residues in the CDR3. The germline V gene encodes CDR1 PRHDT and CDR2 FYEKMQ (reference sequence). V lost 2 bases, J lost 5 bases, and 10 bases stayed unmatched. DNA for the CDR3: TGTGCCAGCAGCTTAACCCCCGGGACAGGGTTTCACGAGCAGTACTTC. This codes for CASSLTPGTGFHEQYF.

V gene TRBV6-2 or TRBV6-3 combines with J gene TRBJ2-2, with 9 nucleotides matching TRBD2. The CDR3 is made up of 16 amino acids. The germline CDR1 and CDR2 sequences are MNHEY and SVGEGT. The ends lost 2 bases at V and 4 bases at J; junction bases unmatched: 5. The CDR3 DNA reads TGTGCCAGCAGTTACGGGCTAGCGGGGCCCACCGGGGAGCTGTTTTTT. Its protein product is CASSYGLAGPTGELFF.